The sequence of this T cell receptor (beta chain) was determined in a study of blood T cell repertoires in COVID-19. Across the whole study: Donors in the United States, Italy and Spain gave samples during acute or convalescent COVID-19.

Libraries were prepared by immunoSEQ multiplex PCR; TCRdb keeps only in-frame clonotypes and omits some of them. The profile covers more than 110,000 clones, with 88% appearing a single time and 10% to 13% taken by the ten largest. V lost 5 bases to trimming and J lost 1 base, with 18 bases between them. This CDR3 is built from 16 residues. The germline V gene encodes CDR1 SGHAT and CDR2 FQNNGV. Material for sequencing was peripheral blood. The gene calls are TRBV11-2 and TRBJ2-7; a possible D gene is TRBD2 (6 bases). The clonotype originates from a man in his fifties or sixties with active or convalescent COVID-19. CDR3 DNA: TGTGCCAGCAGCCTATCGGGCCGGGGGTTATCCTACGAGCAGTACTTC. Its protein product is CASSLSGRGLSYEQYF. Using reference TRBV11-2 and TRBJ2-7 for the parts outside the CDR3, the full variable domain is EAGVAQSPRYKIIEKRQSVAFWCNPISGHATLYWYQQILGQGPKLLIQFQNNGVVDDSQLPKDRFSAERLKGVDSTLKIQPAKLEDSAVYLCASSLSGRGLSYEQYFGPGTRLTVT.